This T cell receptor (beta chain) was obtained from a study of regulatory T cells in long-lasting Graves disease. Study results and limitations: Relative to new patients (approximately 1,000), persistent patients exhibited greater sharing of public clonotypes (2,741).

Looked up from germline, CDR1 is MNHEY and CDR2 is SMNVEV (reference sequence). The V gene lost 3 bases and the J gene lost 1 base, with 8 bases spanning the gap. The CDR3 totals 14 residues. Time point noted: newly diagnosed GD, antithyroid drugs for less than 3 months. Preparation of the TCR library used RNA extracted from PBMCs. Blood from the periphery, about 9 milliliters in all, was drawn into EDTA tubes. Arm-PCR with iRepertoire HTBI primers amplified the CDR3 regions for these TCR beta libraries. MiXCR was run by TCRdb on the multiplex PCR reads, yielding one entry per CDR3 protein. Found here are about 440,000 distinct CDR3 sequences, 15% to 20% of them singletons; the top ten hold about 11%. This clonotype was seen ten or more times. Its antigen is as yet unknown. Another study also made use of these data, one on T cells in Graves' hyperthyroidism and ophthalmopathy. That source adds: In the blood, most expanded thyroid clonotypes above 0.001 appeared as well.

The clonotype comes from a woman in her twenties or thirties with Graves disease. This specimen consisted of peripheral blood mononuclear cells (PBMCs), obtained at new diagnosis, from a patient treated with antithyroid drugs. This rearrangement joins TRBV27 to TRBJ2-3; tentative D call: TRBD1 (5 bases). The CDR3 region has the DNA TGTGCCAGCAGTTTTGGACACCGCACAGATACGCAGTATTTT. It is translated as CASSFGHRTDTQYF.